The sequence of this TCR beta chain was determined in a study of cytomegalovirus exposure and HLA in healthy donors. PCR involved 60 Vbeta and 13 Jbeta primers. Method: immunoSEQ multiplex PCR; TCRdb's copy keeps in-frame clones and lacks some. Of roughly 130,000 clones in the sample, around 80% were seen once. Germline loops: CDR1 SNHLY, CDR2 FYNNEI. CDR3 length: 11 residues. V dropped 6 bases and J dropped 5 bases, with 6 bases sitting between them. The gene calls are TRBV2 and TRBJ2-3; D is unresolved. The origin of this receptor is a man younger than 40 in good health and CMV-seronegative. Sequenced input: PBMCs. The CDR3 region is CASSYEDTQYF. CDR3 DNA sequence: TGTGCCAGCAGCTATGAAGATACGCAGTATTTT.